This passage covers 12 T cell receptor beta chains from one sample sequenced in a study of shared clonotypes between healthy human individuals. Assay used: immunoSEQ multiplex PCR; TCRdb lists only in-frame clones, some missing. The sample has around 700,000 clones; about 80% are singletons. Sequencing was done on a sample of memory CD4+ T cells sorted from blood. Noted subset: CD45RA-negative fraction. The receptors shown here come from a woman in her twenties or thirties in good health.

This clone turned up a few times. The CDR3 nucleotides read TGTGCCAGCAGCGCAAGCCCCACAGCGGGAGAGCTCGAGCAGTACTTC. Encoded protein: CASSASPTAGELEQYF. The chain uses TRBV4-2 and TRBJ2-7; the match to TRBD2 covers 8 bases. CDR1 is LGHNA and CDR2 is YNFKEQ in the germline V gene. CDR3 size: 16 residues. V dropped 5 bases and J dropped 6; count of bases not matched to a gene: 15.

The V and J genes are TRBV10-1 and TRBJ1-2; the match to TRBD1 covers 8 bases. Germline V lookup: CDR1 WNHNN, CDR2 SYGVQD (reference sequence). J lost 8 bases, V lost 5 bases, and 13 bases had no gene match. This CDR3 comprises 15 residues. The CDR3 reads CASSTGTGKMEGYTF. The CDR3 nucleotides read TGCGCCAGCAGTACCGGGACAGGCAAAATGGAGGGCTACACCTTC.

The chain combines TRBV5-1 with TRBJ1-5; tentatively, D is TRBD1 (6 bases). This CDR3 has 14 amino acids. Deletions cut 4 bases from V and 6 bases from J, with 14 bases between. CDR1 SGHRS and CDR2 YFSETQ come from the germline V gene. This CDR3 is CASSPLGQFQPQHF. The CDR3 DNA reads as TGCGCCAGCAGCCCCTTAGGACAGTTTCAGCCCCAGCATTTT.

This rearrangement joins TRBV5-1 to TRBJ2-7; TRBD2 matches at 10 bases. V lost 3 bases, J lost 2 bases, and 8 bases stayed unmatched. The CDR3 spans 16 residues. The germline V gene encodes CDR1 SGHRS and CDR2 YFSETQ. In DNA form, the CDR3 reads TGCGCCAGCAGCTCAATCGGGACTAGCGCAGCCTACGAGCAGTACTTC. Its protein product is CASSSIGTSAAYEQYF.

This chain connects TRBV6-6 to TRBJ2-7; 9 bases align to TRBD1. The germline V gene encodes CDR1 MNHNY and CDR2 SVGAGI (reference sequence). The J segment lost 3 bases and the V segment lost 6 bases, leaving 3 bases of the junction unmatched. This CDR3 contains 13 residues. The CDR3, as DNA: TGTGCCAGCAGCCGGGACAGGGACTACGAGCAGTACTTC. Protein product: CASSRDRDYEQYF.

On this clone itself: Other DNA sequences in the same sample also yield this CDR3. V usage is TRBV18 and J usage is TRBJ2-7; possible D gene TRBD2, 6 bases. The CDR3 consists of 12 residues. V lost 3 bases to trimming and J lost 3 bases, with 6 bases between them. Germline values: CDR1 KGHSH, CDR2 LQKENI. The CDR3 region is CASSPTSYEQYF. The CDR3 nucleotides are TGTGCCAGCTCACCGACTAGCTACGAGCAGTACTTC.

The sample holds a few counts of this clone. The chain uses TRBV5-5 and TRBJ2-5, with 8 nucleotides matching TRBD2. The CDR3 is 14 residues long. The J segment lost 4 bases and the V segment lost 0 bases, leaving 2 bases of the junction unmatched. The germline V gene encodes CDR1 SGHKS and CDR2 YYEKEE (reference sequence). CDR3 amino acids: CASSLARGGETQYF. In DNA, the CDR3 is TGTGCCAGCAGCTTGGCACGGGGGGGAGAGACCCAGTACTTC.

V usage is TRBV7-8 and J usage is TRBJ2-1, with 13 bases aligning to TRBD2. CDR3 length equals 17 residues. V lost 1 base to trimming and J lost 7 bases; unmatched junction nucleotides: 7. CDR1 is SGHVS, CDR2 FQNEAQ, per germline. The CDR3 sequence is CASSLEGTSGTVNEQFF. The CDR3 bases are TGTGCCAGCAGCTTAGAGGGGACTAGCGGGACAGTTAATGAGCAGTTCTTC.

This clone was seen a few times. Additional DNA sequences in this sample encode the identical CDR3. The rearrangement uses TRBV29-1 and TRBJ2-6, with D unresolved. Germline assignment: CDR1 SQVTM and CDR2 ANQGSEA. V lost 2 bases and J lost 2, with 1 base in between. The CDR3 runs to 12 residues. The CDR3: CSVETGANVLTF. The CDR3 DNA sequence: TGCAGCGTTGAAACTGGGGCCAACGTCCTGACTTTC.

The rearrangement uses TRBV7-2 and TRBJ2-7; 7 nucleotides align to TRBD2. V dropped 0 bases and J dropped 2; count of bases not matched to a gene: 7. The CDR3 runs 16 residues. Per germline, CDR1 SGHTA and CDR2 FQGNSA. The CDR3 DNA reads TGTGCCAGCAGCTTAGCGTTACTAGCGAACGCCTACGAGCAGTACTTC. This encodes CASSLALLANAYEQYF. Together with reference TRBV7-2 and TRBJ2-7, the CDR3 gives the full variable domain: GAGVSQSPSNKVTEKGKDVELRCDPISGHTALYWYRQSLGQGLEFLIYFQGNSAPDKSGLPSDRFSAERTGGSVSTLTIQRTQQEDSAVYLCASSLALLANAYEQYFGPGTRLTVT.

This chain joins TRBV21-1 and TRBJ2-5; TRBD1 reflects the table's D call only, with no check against the DNA. TRBV21-1 is recorded as a pseudogene. The length of the CDR3 is 12 residues. Written as DNA, the CDR3 is TGTGCCAGCTACAGGGGATCCGAGACCCAGTACTTC. It codes for CASYRGSETQYF.

This rearrangement joins TRBV28 to TRBJ1-4, with 9 nucleotides matching TRBD1. This CDR3 is built from 15 residues. V shed 5 bases, J shed 8 bases, and the junction held 9 bases outside the gene matches. Germline CDR1 and CDR2: MDHEN and SYDVKM. The CDR3 is CASSTQTGGGEKLFF. CDR3 in DNA: TGTGCCAGCAGTACTCAAACAGGGGGCGGCGAAAAACTGTTTTTT.